This TCR beta chain appears in the sequencing data of a study of response to subunit inactivated influenza vaccine listed by TCRdb under 2018. At the level of the whole study: Deep quantitative T cell receptor repertoire profiling was used in the study to track responses to a trivalent subunit inactivated influenza vaccine.

The germline V gene provides CDR1 SGHTA and CDR2 FQGNSA. V is cut back by 6 bases and J by 6 bases, with 10 bases in the junction unmatched. The CDR3 measures 15 amino acids from cysteine to phenylalanine. The kept DNA is CDR3 alone, 45 bases in frame from the first base. As concerns this clonotype: It lacks a known antigen. Base qualities are not at hand, and no much larger clone is one base apart.

Paper-wide results and their limitations: According to the authors, only a limited number of new T cells may be recruited by each seasonal influenza vaccination.

The receptor library was made with RT-PCR. Sequenced on an Illumina HiSeq 2500. TCRdb reanalyzed the raw reads on its own, using fastp at Q25 for trimming and MiXCR for clone calling, and kept in-frame beta chains. Every distinct CDR3 protein forms one entry, paired with its most common genes and DNA. This sample is represented by approximately 530,000 distinct CDR3 sequences; less than 10% of them were singletons. The ten largest clones add up to 10% to 15% of the sample. This sequence was found in a man aged 50 to 69 who received an inactivated influenza vaccine. Donor details come from another sample of the same person, matched by shared clones. This material consisted of PBMCs from blood, taken less than 30 months after vaccination. The sequence links TRBV7-2 to TRBJ1-5; the central 8 bases match TRBD1. The DNA is TGTGCCAGCAGTTTCGACCCAGGGGGCAGTCAGCCCCAGCATTTT. This encodes CASSFDPGGSQPQHF. When the CDR3 is completed using the reference TRBV7-2 and TRBJ1-5 genes on either side, the full variable domain is GAGVSQSPSNKVTEKGKDVELRCDPISGHTALYWYRQSLGQGLEFLIYFQGNSAPDKSGLPSDRFSAERTGGSVSTLTIQRTQQEDSAVYLCASSFDPGGSQPQHFGDGTRLSIL.